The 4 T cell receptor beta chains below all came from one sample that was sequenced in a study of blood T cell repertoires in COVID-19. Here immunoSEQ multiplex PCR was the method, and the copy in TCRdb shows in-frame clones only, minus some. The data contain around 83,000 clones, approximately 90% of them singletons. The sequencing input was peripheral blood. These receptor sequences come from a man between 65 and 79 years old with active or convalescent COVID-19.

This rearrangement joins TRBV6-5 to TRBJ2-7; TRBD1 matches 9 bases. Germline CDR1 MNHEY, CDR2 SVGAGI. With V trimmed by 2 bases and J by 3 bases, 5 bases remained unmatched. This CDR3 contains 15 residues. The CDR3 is CASSYRRQGDYEQYF. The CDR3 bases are TGTGCCAGCAGTTACAGGAGACAGGGGGACTACGAGCAGTACTTC.

The CDR3 coding sequence is TGTGCCAGCAGCACCGACAGGGATAGCAATCAGCCCCAGCATTTT. Translated, it gives CASSTDRDSNQPQHF. The chain combines TRBV27 with TRBJ1-5; TRBD1 aligns across 7 bases. This CDR3 has 15 amino acids. Germline trimming cut 6 bases from V and 0 bases from J; bases unmatched to any gene: 5. Per the germline V gene, CDR1 is MNHEY and CDR2 is SMNVEV (reference sequence).

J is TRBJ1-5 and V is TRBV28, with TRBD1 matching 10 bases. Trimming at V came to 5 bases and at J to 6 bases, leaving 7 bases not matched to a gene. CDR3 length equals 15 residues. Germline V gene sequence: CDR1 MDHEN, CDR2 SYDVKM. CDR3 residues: CASSTGQGLVQPQHF. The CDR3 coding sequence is TGTGCCAGCAGTACGGGACAGGGGTTGGTTCAGCCCCAGCATTTT.

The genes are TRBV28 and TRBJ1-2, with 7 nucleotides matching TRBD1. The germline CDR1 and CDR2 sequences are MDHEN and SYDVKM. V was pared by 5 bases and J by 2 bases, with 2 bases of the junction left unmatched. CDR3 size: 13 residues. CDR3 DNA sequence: TGTGCCAGCAGTCGGGGACAGAACTATGGCTACACCTTC. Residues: CASSRGQNYGYTF.